This T cell receptor beta chain was sequenced for a study of cytomegalovirus exposure and HLA in healthy donors. Study-wide results and caveats: Trimming of TCR beta V- and J-genes showed a link, identified in a later analysis, to a missense DCLRE1C variant. An ancestry cluster, one associated with Asian ancestry, reportedly showed fewer N-insertions than the 666-donor mean in a later analysis. The sole available immune exposure information was CMV serostatus.

This PCR relied on a set of 60 Vbeta primers and 13 Jbeta primers. Method: immunoSEQ multiplex PCR; TCRdb's copy keeps in-frame clones and lacks some. This table holds roughly 140,000 clones, over 60% found once. The CDR3 is made up of 15 amino acids. Unmatched junction bases numbered 4, after V lost 4 bases and J lost 1 base. From germline, CDR1 is ENHRY and CDR2 SYGVKD. As for this clone: What it recognizes is unknown.

The source is a man aged 40-49 years in good health and CMV-seronegative. Sequenced input: PBMCs. This chain joins TRBV10-3 and TRBJ2-5, with TRBD2 identical over 9 bases. CDR3 region: CAISGATSGQETQYF. For the CDR3, the DNA is TGTGCCATCAGTGGGGCGACTAGCGGCCAAGAGACCCAGTACTTC.